Detailed here is one T cell receptor (beta chain). Its antigen is still unknown. This sample is part of a study of graft-versus-host responses after intestinal transplantation. On the study more broadly: All recipients were given anti-thymocyte globulin induction, and tacrolimus and steroids were then administered for about three years. Regarding the study as a whole: Early post-transplant declines in HvG were associated with peak levels of circulating GvH clones. GvH clones were identified in recipient marrow, with some first appearing in ileum or blood. High graft-versus-host to host-versus-graft T cell clonal ratios marked allografts of patients with graft-donor macrochimerism.

This CDR3 is 16 amino acids long. Trimming pared 3 bases from V and 0 bases from J, leaving 16 bases between. Germline values: CDR1 SGHRS, CDR2 YFSETQ. Method: immunoSEQ multiplex PCR; TCRdb's copy keeps in-frame clones and lacks some. The data hold 100,000 to 120,000 clones, with 93% observed a single time. The chain links TRBV5-1 to TRBJ2-7; a weak D match, TRBD1 (6 bases). The source is a human donor who received an intestinal transplant. This specimen consisted of unstimulated CD8+ T cells sorted from spleen or lymph node cells, obtained before intestinal transplant. CDR3 coding DNA: TGCGCCAGCAGCTCACTGGGGGCGGAGAGCTCCTACGAGCAGTACTTC. Amino acids: CASSSLGAESSYEQYF.